The entry below describes one TCR beta chain. The sample comes from a study of OX40 agonist ivuxolimab in advanced cancers. The data were produced by immunoSEQ multiplex PCR, yet TCRdb's version contains in-frame clones alone and is incomplete. The sample holds 77,000 or so clones, 90% to 95% seen once. The source material was CD4+ or CD8+ T cells sorted from blood, sampled in a trial of the OX40 agonist ivuxolimab. This receptor was obtained from an adult with an advanced solid tumor such as melanoma, head and neck, liver or kidney cancer.

CDR3 in DNA: TGTGCCAGCAGCCCCGCGGGTAGCGAAAAACTGTTTTTT. This sequence encodes CASSPAGSEKLFF. The rearrangement uses TRBV7-2 and TRBJ1-4; D call uncertain. Per germline, CDR1 SGHTA and CDR2 FQGNSA. Trimming left V 5 bases short and J 8 bases short, with 12 bases between. The CDR3 sequence is 13 residues long.